This T cell receptor beta chain was recovered during a study of molecular identifiers for immune sequencing clone quantification. This clonotype was counted only a few times. Germline V gene data show CDR1 as SNHLY and CDR2 as FYNNEI. Germline trimming cut 1 base from V and 4 bases from J; bases unmatched to any gene: 11. The CDR3 runs 18 residues. One entry per CDR3 protein, called by TCRdb with MiXCR from the PCR reads. The table shows approximately 500,000 distinct CDR3 sequences, with around 23% occurring only once. The TCR sequence derives from a human donor in good health. Some libraries in this study had Jurkat cell RNA spiked in. Material: naive CD8+ T cells from blood, with Jurkat cell RNA spiked in. The subset: FACS-sorted CD8+CD4-CCR7+CD45RA+ naive T cells. This chain connects TRBV2 to TRBJ2-3, with TRBD2 matching over 10 bases. CDR3 coding DNA: TGTGCCAGCAGTGAAGGAAGCGGGGGGGCCGGATGGGCAGATACGCAGTATTTT. Protein sequence: CASSEGSGGAGWADTQYF. The full variable domain, in which reference TRBV2 and TRBJ2-3 provide the parts outside the CDR3, is EPEVTQTPSHQVTQMGQEVILRCVPISNHLYFYWYRQILGQKVEFLVSFYNNEISEKSEIFDDQFSVERPDGSNFTLKIRSTKLEDSAMYFCASSEGSGGAGWADTQYFGPGTRLTVL.